A selection of T cell receptor beta chains follows, all from one sample in a study of shared clonotypes between healthy human individuals. Libraries were prepared by immunoSEQ multiplex PCR; TCRdb keeps only in-frame clonotypes and omits some of them. The table lists under 2,500,000 clones, almost 96% of them singletons. The specimen was naive CD4+ T cells sorted from blood. Every receptor here comes from a man younger than 35 in good health. CDR3s include the opening cysteine and the closing phenylalanine or tryptophan. A row's size may be missing; if present it is once, few, many or a size class.

TRBV19,TRBJ2-2,-,CASRGSGRITGELFF
TRBV6-5,TRBJ1-2,-,CASSTGTLGGYGYTF
TRBV6-5,TRBJ1-4,-,CASSYFPGQEKLFF
TRBV29-1,TRBJ1-3,-,CSVRSGGGSGNTIYF
TRBV28,TRBJ2-1,once,CASSWAARDEQFF
TRBV10-3,TRBJ1-4,-,CAIREPANEKLFF
TRBV28,TRBJ1-4,-,CASTRPRGGSALGEKLFF
TRBV18,TRBJ1-4,-,CASSLGQPRATNEKLFF
TRBV7-2,TRBJ2-1,-,CASSLDGRYNEQFF
TRBV6-5,TRBJ1-5,-,CASSPGLDGNQPQHF
TRBV27,TRBJ1-1,-,CASSSNRATRVTEAFF
TRBV5-1,TRBJ2-3,few,CASSRGSTDTQYF
TRBV27,TRBJ1-5,once,CASSLAYSNQPQHF
TRBV6-1,TRBJ1-5,-,CASNTQTQPQHF
TRBV10-1,TRBJ2-7,once,CASPQDRASYEQYF
TRBV29-1,TRBJ2-7,once,CSVEQIAGGRTYEQYF
TRBV5-1,TRBJ2-2,-,CASSLQVTGELFF
TRBV9,TRBJ2-1,-,CASSVGQSSYNEQFF
TRBV4-2,TRBJ2-2,-,CASSQGTKENTGELFF
TRBV19,TRBJ1-5,-,CASSSLDRDNQPQHF
TRBV5-6,TRBJ1-1,-,CASSPGQGAPEAFF
TRBV11-2,TRBJ1-1,-,CASSPQANTEAFF
TRBV2,TRBJ1-4,-,CASSLRLGKLFF
TRBV4-1,TRBJ2-3,-,CASSLTGLPTTDTQYF
TRBV18,TRBJ1-1,-,CASSRQVSTQSNTEAFF
TRBV5-5,TRBJ1-2,-,CASSVTGYGYTF
TRBV2,TRBJ2-7,-,CASTRLAGVGAHEQYF
TRBV7-2,TRBJ1-2,-,CASSLPSFGYTF
TRBV11-2,TRBJ1-4,-,CASTWTLGGEKLFF
TRBV10-1,TRBJ2-7,-,CASSFPGPPRDEQYF
TRBV5-3,TRBJ2-7,-,CARSRYRGQMNEQYF